This entry concerns a single T cell receptor beta chain. The CDR3 is 15 residues long. The germline V gene encodes CDR1 SGHRS and CDR2 YFSETQ. The sample belongs to a study of cytomegalovirus exposure and HLA in healthy donors. Researchers ran the PCR with 60 Vbeta and 13 Jbeta primers. TCRdb's table, derived via immunoSEQ multiplex PCR, lists solely in-frame clones and lacks some. The sample shows some 110,000 clones, under 70% of them seen only once. The sequenced material came from PBMCs. This receptor was identified in a man aged 25-40 years in good health and CMV-seropositive. This rearrangement joins TRBV5-1 to TRBJ2-5; a weak D match, TRBD2 (5 bases). The closer fit of TRBJ2-7 to the DNA end suggests the J call may be wrong. The CDR3 DNA reads TGCGCCAGCAGCCCGGTCCGGGGAAGTAACTACGAGCAGTACTTC. Encoded protein: CASSPVRGSNYEQYF.